Shown below are 28 T cell receptor beta chains from a single sample sequenced in a study of a mutant IDH1 vaccine in newly diagnosed glioma. Clones were read by immunoSEQ multiplex PCR, and TCRdb kept only the in-frame ones, dropping some. Here the sample spans around 130,000 clones, about 80% being singletons. Specified time point: week 11, during vaccination. What each vaccine dose contained was 300 ug of mutant IDH1 20-mer peptide, accompanied by topical imiquimod. What these receptors recognize is not known. Source: PBMCs, taken from a glioma patient whose treatment included an IDH1 peptide vaccine. Every receptor here comes from a man in his forties or fifties with glioma.

This chain joins TRBV19 and TRBJ2-5, with TRBD2 as a possible D gene (6 bases). The CDR3 runs to 13 residues. The germline CDR1 and CDR2 sequences are LNHDA and SQIVND (reference sequence). The CDR3 is CAVGRRGQETQYF. The DNA of the CDR3 is TGTGCGGTAGGCCGGCGGGGCCAAGAGACCCAGTACTTC.

The chain links TRBV30 to TRBJ2-1; 7 positions agree with TRBD1. The CDR3 has 11 amino acids. Germline lookup yields CDR1 GTSNPN and CDR2 SVGIG (reference sequence). The V segment lost 1 base and the J segment 9 bases; nucleotides outside the gene matches: 0. DNA of the CDR3: TGTGCCTGGAGTGCAGGGGGTGAGCAGTTCTTC. Amino acids: CAWSAGGEQFF. Based on the CDR3 plus reference TRBV30 and TRBJ2-1, the full variable domain is SQTIHQWPATLVQPVGSPLSLECTVEGTSNPNLYWYRQAAGRGLQLLFYSVGIGQISSEVPQNLSASRPQDRQFILSSKKLLLSDSGFYLCAWSAGGEQFFGPGTRLTVL.

V is TRBV6-1 and J is TRBJ1-2; 7 bases line up with TRBD1. CDR1 and CDR2 from the germline V gene are MNHNS and SASEGT. The CDR3 is made up of 12 amino acids. With 6 bases clipped from V and 7 bases from J, the junction kept 5 bases outside the gene matches. CDR3 protein: CASSRQGSGYTF. In nucleotides, the CDR3 is TGTGCCAGCAGCCGACAGGGAAGTGGCTACACCTTC.

The chain combines TRBV7-8 with TRBJ1-6; D is unclear. V was cut by 7 bases and J by 5 bases, with 12 bases left in between. This CDR3 contains 14 residues. The germline gives CDR1 SGHVS, CDR2 FQNEAQ. CDR3 in DNA: TGTGCCAGCAACACCGGACGGGATAATTCACCCCTCCACTTT. Protein: CASNTGRDNSPLHF.

This clone has only a few counts. The chain uses TRBV19 and TRBJ2-2; D is perhaps TRBD1 (6 bases). The V gene lost 9 bases and the J gene lost 3 bases, with 14 bases spanning the gap. The germline gives CDR1 LNHDA, CDR2 SQIVND (reference sequence). CDR3 size: 14 residues. CDR3 DNA sequence: TGTGCCAGCCTTGACAGGCCGGACACCGGGGAGCTGTTTTTT. Its protein is CASLDRPDTGELFF.

The chain has TRBV27 and TRBJ1-1, with 8 bases aligning to TRBD1. The CDR3 is made up of 15 amino acids. Germline assignment: CDR1 MNHEY and CDR2 SMNVEV (reference sequence). V shed 0 bases and J 5 bases; nucleotides not matched to a gene: 5. The CDR3 protein is CASSLSGRGRTEAFF. In DNA form, the CDR3 reads TGTGCCAGCAGTTTATCGGGCAGGGGGCGAACTGAAGCTTTCTTT.

The rearrangement uses TRBV7-2 and TRBJ2-5, with 11 bases that match TRBD2. The V segment lost 5 bases and the J segment 1 base; nucleotides outside the gene matches: 6. Germline V gene lookup returns CDR1 SGHTA and CDR2 FQGNSA. The CDR3 has 16 residues. CDR3 sequence: CASSPGLAVSQETQYF. In DNA form, the CDR3 reads TGTGCCAGCAGCCCGGGACTAGCGGTATCCCAAGAGACCCAGTACTTC. Variable domain in full (rest from reference TRBV7-2 and TRBJ2-5): GAGVSQSPSNKVTEKGKDVELRCDPISGHTALYWYRQSLGQGLEFLIYFQGNSAPDKSGLPSDRFSAERTGGSVSTLTIQRTQQEDSAVYLCASSPGLAVSQETQYFGPGTRLLVL.

The chain carries TRBV4-2 and TRBJ1-3, with TRBD1 as a possible D gene (6 bases). V was cut by 4 bases and J by 0 bases, with 10 bases left in between. Per the germline V gene, CDR1 is LGHNA and CDR2 is YNFKEQ. CDR3 length: 15 amino acids. CDR3: CASSPGASSGNTIYF. The DNA of the CDR3 is TGTGCCAGCAGCCCGGGGGCGAGCTCTGGAAACACCATATATTTT.

The gene calls are TRBV6-1 and TRBJ2-5; 9 bases are a match to TRBD1. CDR3 size: 16 residues. The ends lost 3 bases at V and 1 base at J; junction bases unmatched: 6. Germline values: CDR1 MNHNS, CDR2 SASEGT. The CDR3 DNA follows: TGTGCCAGCAGTGAGTACCCGGGACAGGGCCAAGAGACCCAGTACTTC. This gives the protein CASSEYPGQGQETQYF.

The V gene is TRBV7-9, the J gene TRBJ2-3; TRBD1 matches at 7 bases. Germline CDR1 SEHNR, CDR2 FQNEAQ (reference sequence). Unmatched junction bases numbered 8, after V lost 5 bases and J lost 6 bases. This CDR3 is built from 14 residues. CDR3 sequence reads: CASSQDRWGDTQYF. Written as DNA, the CDR3 is TGTGCCAGCAGCCAGGACAGGTGGGGGGATACGCAGTATTTT.

CDR3 region: CASSKKTGELFF. CDR3 nucleotide sequence: TGTGCCAGCAGTAAGAAGACCGGGGAGCTGTTTTTT. The gene calls are TRBV6-4 and TRBJ2-2; no definite D call. Germline assignment: CDR1 MRHNA and CDR2 SNTAGT. The CDR3 covers 12 residues. The V gene lost 5 bases and the J gene lost 5 bases, with 6 bases spanning the gap.

A single count supports this clone. The V gene is TRBV28, the J gene TRBJ2-3, with TRBD2 matching over 11 bases. The germline V gene has CDR1 MDHEN and CDR2 SYDVKM. The CDR3 sequence is 20 residues long. V dropped 6 bases and J dropped 4; count of bases not matched to a gene: 21. The CDR3 bases are TGTGCCAGCAGCTCCGTGCGGGGGCCCCTACTAGCGGGAGTAGCAGATACGCAGTATTTT. Translating gives CASSSVRGPLLAGVADTQYF.

The rearrangement links TRBV6-7 to TRBJ1-5; 7 positions agree with TRBD1. TRBV6-7 is designated an ORF whose function remains uncertain. V lost 5 bases, J lost 2 bases, and 3 bases stayed unmatched. The CDR3 extends over 14 amino acids. The CDR3 nucleotides read TGTGCCAGCAGTCGGACAGGAGGCAATCAGCCCCAGCATTTT. Amino acid sequence: CASSRTGGNQPQHF.

The V and J genes are TRBV5-4 and TRBJ2-1, with a possible D match to TRBD1 (6 bases). In germline, CDR1 is SGHNT, CDR2 YYREEE (reference sequence). The CDR3 is 13 amino acids. V shed 0 bases and J shed 7 bases, with 8 bases lying between them. The CDR3 region is CASSLEQGNEQFF. CDR3 in DNA: TGTGCCAGCAGCTTGGAACAGGGAAATGAGCAGTTCTTC.

The J gene is TRBJ1-1, the V gene TRBV11-2, with D maybe TRBD1 (6 bases). In germline, CDR1 is SGHAT, CDR2 FQNNGV. The V and J ends lost 5 bases and 11 bases respectively, with 12 bases between them. The CDR3 totals 11 residues. This chain's CDR3 is CASSLTGGAFF. CDR3 DNA: TGTGCCAGCAGCCTGACAGGTGGGGCTTTCTTT.

The rearrangement links TRBV2 to TRBJ2-4; the match to TRBD1 covers 10 bases. V gave up 7 bases and J gave up 0 bases; unmatched junction bases: 9. The CDR3 extends over 17 amino acids. Germline V gene data show CDR1 as SNHLY and CDR2 as FYNNEI. CDR3 nucleotide sequence: TGTGCCAGCACCCGGGACAGGGGATGGGGAGCCAAAAACATTCAGTACTTC. As protein: CASTRDRGWGAKNIQYF.

The chain employs TRBV7-3 and TRBJ2-6, with D perhaps given as TRBD1 or TRBD2 (6 bases each). Trimming stripped 8 bases from V and 4 bases from J, with 18 bases between. Germline assignment: CDR1 SGHTA and CDR2 FQGTGA. The CDR3 is made up of 16 amino acids. In nucleotides, the CDR3 is TGTGCCAGCTCTCCCCGAGGGGGGCTCGGGGCCAACGTCCTGACTTTC. Translating it yields CASSPRGGLGANVLTF. The full variable domain, with the rest looked up from reference TRBV7-3 and TRBJ2-6, is GAGVSQTPSNKVTEKGKYVELRCDPISGHTALYWYRQSLGQGPEFLIYFQGTGAADDSGLPNDRFFAVRPEGSVSTLKIQRTERGDSAVYLCASSPRGGLGANVLTFGAGSRLTVL.

This chain links TRBV9 with TRBJ2-1, with TRBD2 identical over 7 bases. V lost 4 bases, J lost 3 bases, and 4 bases stayed unmatched. The germline V gene encodes CDR1 SGDLS and CDR2 YYNGEE. This CDR3 has 14 residues. The CDR3 nucleotides read TGTGCCAGCAGCTTCGCGGGAGACTACAATGAGCAGTTCTTC. Encoded protein: CASSFAGDYNEQFF.

The CDR3 region has the DNA TGTGCCAGCAGCTTGGTGGACAGGACCCTTGGCGAGCAGTACTTC. Translated, it gives CASSLVDRTLGEQYF. The chain carries TRBV5-6 and TRBJ2-7, with 7 bases that match TRBD1. This CDR3 is built from 15 residues. J lost 6 bases, V lost 0 bases, and 9 bases had no gene match. Germline values: CDR1 SGHDT, CDR2 YYEEEE.

This clone was found many times. The V call is TRBV6-5, the J call TRBJ1-2; 8 bases are shared with TRBD1. Trimming took 2 bases from V and 5 from J; bases not matched to a gene: 10. The CDR3 is made up of 16 amino acids. Germline CDR1 MNHEY, CDR2 SVGAGI. CDR3 in DNA: TGTGCCAGCAGTTACCAACGAACAGGGGGAGGTTATGGCTACACCTTC. It encodes CASSYQRTGGGYGYTF.

This clone was recorded a few times. The chain recombines TRBV5-1 with TRBJ1-1, with 7 nucleotides matching TRBD1. The V gene's germline CDR1 is SGHRS and CDR2 YFSETQ. V shed 3 bases and J 5 bases; nucleotides not matched to a gene: 10. This CDR3 is built from 15 residues. The CDR3, as DNA: TGCGCCAGCAGCTGGGAACAGGGGAAAGGAACTGAAGCTTTCTTT. Amino acid sequence: CASSWEQGKGTEAFF.

This chain connects TRBV11-3 to TRBJ1-1; no reliable D call. Germline assignment: CDR1 SGHNT and CDR2 YENEEA. V was shortened by 0 bases and J by 11 bases, with 13 bases between the two germline ends. This CDR3 is 13 amino acids long. CDR3 sequence (DNA): TGTGCCAGCAGCTTAGACAGGTTCCAGGAGGCTTTCTTT. Protein product: CASSLDRFQEAFF.

V usage is TRBV10-2 and J usage is TRBJ2-2; the match to TRBD1 covers 9 bases. CDR1 is WSHSY and CDR2 is SAAADI in the germline V gene. There are 16 residues in the CDR3. Trimming at V came to 6 bases and at J to 5 bases, leaving 10 bases not matched to a gene. In nucleotides, the CDR3 is TGCGCCAGCAGGGCCGGGACAGGGAGGGTGACCGGGGAGCTGTTTTTT. Encoded protein: CASRAGTGRVTGELFF.

Here the CDR3 reads CATSSGTGTSWVDTQYF. The CDR3, as DNA: TGTGCCACCAGCAGCGGCACCGGGACTAGTTGGGTAGATACGCAGTATTTT. This chain uses TRBV15 with TRBJ2-3; TRBD2 agrees at 8 bases. Germline CDR1 reads LNHNV; CDR2 reads YYDKDF (reference sequence). The CDR3 runs to 17 residues. With 3 bases clipped from V and 5 bases from J, the junction kept 13 bases outside the gene matches.

The chain couples TRBV18 to TRBJ2-1, with 9 bases fitting TRBD1. CDR3 length: 15 residues. The V segment lost 5 bases and the J segment 9 bases; nucleotides outside the gene matches: 11. CDR1 is KGHSH, CDR2 LQKENI, per germline. This CDR3 reads CASSVTSGQGFEQFF. The CDR3 nucleotides read TGTGCCAGCTCAGTCACCTCGGGACAGGGATTTGAGCAGTTCTTC.

The CDR3 DNA reads TGTGCCAGCAGCGTCACAACTACGGGACTAGCGGACGAGCAGTACTTC. This gives the protein CASSVTTTGLADEQYF. V and J are TRBV9 and TRBJ2-7; TRBD2 matches at 11 bases. Germline V CDR1 and CDR2: SGDLS, YYNGEE. This CDR3 has 16 amino acids. Unmatched junction bases numbered 9, after V lost 2 bases and J lost 5 bases.

The chain links TRBV29-1 to TRBJ1-5, with 8 positions matching TRBD1. The V gene end was trimmed by 4 bases and the J gene end by 3 bases; junction bases not matched to a gene: 5. There are 14 residues in the CDR3. Germline values: CDR1 SQVTM, CDR2 ANQGSEA. The CDR3 sequence is CSVATGGNNQPQHF. The CDR3 nucleotides read TGCAGCGTTGCTACAGGGGGAAACAATCAGCCCCAGCATTTT.

This chain links TRBV6-5 with TRBJ2-3, with TRBD2 matching 9 bases. V lost 8 bases, J lost 2 bases, and 8 bases stayed unmatched. This CDR3 has 15 residues. Per germline, CDR1 MNHEY and CDR2 SVGAGI. The CDR3 DNA is TGTGCCAGCCGCCTAGCGGGGACCTACACAGATACGCAGTATTTT. This codes for CASRLAGTYTDTQYF.